The 17 T cell receptor beta chains given below trace back to one sample, sequenced in a study of CD8+ T cells in alopecia areata. The treatment: oral pan-JAK inhibitor, 5-10 mg twice daily. Reverse transcription of extracted RNA yielded cDNA, which provided the sequencing template. The data were produced by immunoSEQ multiplex PCR, yet TCRdb's version contains in-frame clones alone and is incomplete. The sample records approximately 210,000 clones, 64% being singletons. The sample consisted of CD4+ T cells sorted from blood, taken at week 4, from a patient treated with tofacitinib. The receptor set was obtained from a human donor with alopecia areata.

The chain is built from TRBV6-5 and TRBJ1-2; D remains ambiguous. V was clipped by 6 bases and J by 5 bases, with 13 bases between them. This CDR3 is built from 13 residues. Looked up from germline, CDR1 is MNHEY and CDR2 is SVGAGI. The CDR3 DNA reads TGTGCCAGCAGCCGGACCGCGCAGTATGGCTACACCTTC. Its protein is CASSRTAQYGYTF.

This clone has a single count. The V and J genes are TRBV19 and TRBJ1-5, with D uncertain. Germline V gene data show CDR1 as LNHDA and CDR2 as SQIVND (reference sequence). The CDR3 contains 17 residues. The V gene lost 3 bases and the J gene lost 1 base, with 16 bases spanning the gap. The CDR3: CASSILAAGSSNQPQHF. The CDR3 nucleotides read TGTGCCAGTAGTATCTTGGCGGCGGGGAGCAGCAATCAGCCCCAGCATTTT.

This clone was seen a handful of times. V and J are TRBV6-6 and TRBJ1-1, with 7 nucleotides matching TRBD1. Germline V lookup: CDR1 MNHNY, CDR2 SVGAGI (reference sequence). The CDR3 spans 15 residues. With 10 bases clipped from V and 1 base from J, the junction kept 12 bases outside the gene matches. The CDR3 reads CATHNRQGGNTEAFF. For the CDR3, the DNA is TGTGCCACCCATAATCGACAGGGCGGGAACACTGAAGCTTTCTTT.

The CDR3 nucleotides are TGTGCCTGGAGTGTGGGTGTTAACTATGGCTACACCTTC. Its protein is CAWSVGVNYGYTF. V and J are TRBV30 and TRBJ1-2; D uncertain. Germline V gene data show CDR1 as GTSNPN and CDR2 as SVGIG (reference sequence). There are 13 residues in the CDR3. Trimming shortened V by 0 bases and J by 1 base, and 6 bases separated the two germline ends.

The chain uses TRBV7-2 and TRBJ2-3, with D possibly matching TRBD2 (6 bases). V lost 5 bases and J 1 base, leaving 19 bases between the germline ends. The germline V gene has CDR1 SGHTA and CDR2 FQGNSA. This CDR3 spans 17 amino acids. CDR3 in DNA: TGTGCCAGCAGCGCACTACGCGGGGTCGAAGGCACAGATACGCAGTATTTT. This gives the protein CASSALRGVEGTDTQYF.

This chain uses TRBV2 with TRBJ2-5, with 13 nucleotides matching TRBD2. Germline V CDR1 and CDR2: SNHLY, FYNNEI. The CDR3 consists of 19 residues. V trimming: 6 bases; J trimming: 1 base; junction bases outside the gene matches: 14. CDR3 sequence: CASRPGLAGYAGSQETQYF. CDR3 DNA: TGTGCCAGCAGACCGGGACTAGCGGGGTATGCGGGGTCCCAAGAGACCCAGTACTTC.

V and J are TRBV5-1 and TRBJ1-1, with D possibly being TRBD1 (6 bases). Trimming removed 5 bases from V and 1 base from J, with 18 bases in between. Germline loops: CDR1 SGHRS, CDR2 YFSETQ. This CDR3 is built from 16 residues. This CDR3 is CASRKAQGLGNTEAFF. In nucleotides, the CDR3 is TGCGCCAGCAGAAAAGCACAGGGTTTGGGGAACACTGAAGCTTTCTTT.

This chain connects TRBV7-6 to TRBJ2-7; tentatively, D is TRBD1 (6 bases). The CDR3 runs to 15 residues. Trimming took off 5 bases at V and 5 bases at J, with 19 bases between the two ends. CDR1 and CDR2 (germline): SGHVS, FNYEAQ. The CDR3 DNA is TGTGCCAGCAGCCAACCAGGGACATTAGGCCACGAGCAGTACTTC. Encoded protein: CASSQPGTLGHEQYF.

The V and J genes are TRBV7-2 and TRBJ2-2; either TRBD1 or TRBD2 may supply D (5 bases each). CDR1 is SGHTA and CDR2 is FQGNSA in the germline V gene. This CDR3 has 16 amino acids. The V and J ends lost 3 bases and 1 base respectively, with 12 bases between them. The CDR3 nucleotides read TGTGCCAGCAGCTTCTCCGGGACCCTGAACACCGGGGAGCTGTTTTTT. It codes for CASSFSGTLNTGELFF.

This chain links TRBV5-1 with TRBJ2-7, with unresolved D. The V and J ends lost 0 bases and 7 bases respectively, with 14 bases between them. Germline V gives CDR1 SGHRS, CDR2 YFSETQ. This CDR3 region has 14 residues. CDR3 protein: CASSLDGSSLEQYF. CDR3 sequence (DNA): TGCGCCAGCAGCTTGGATGGCAGTTCCTTGGAGCAGTACTTC.

This clone occurred a few times. J is TRBJ1-5 and V is TRBV27; D is undetermined. The CDR3 spans 14 residues. Trimming removed 6 bases from V and 4 bases from J, with 13 bases in between. CDR1 is MNHEY, CDR2 SMNVEV, per germline (reference sequence). CDR3 residues: CASSPLLGNQPQHF. The CDR3 DNA reads TGTGCCAGCAGCCCCCTACTAGGGAATCAGCCCCAGCATTTT.

This clone was observed a few times. The chain carries TRBV21-1 and TRBJ1-2; TRBD1, the table's D call, was not compared with the DNA. TRBV21-1 is a known pseudogene. This CDR3 has 16 residues. DNA of the CDR3: TGTGCCAGCAGCACCGGGACAGGCCCCTTTGACTATGGCTACACCTTC. As protein: CASSTGTGPFDYGYTF.

V is TRBV15 and J is TRBJ2-2, with 8 nucleotides matching TRBD1. Germline values: CDR1 LNHNV, CDR2 YYDKDF (reference sequence). The CDR3 covers 16 residues. The V gene end was trimmed by 4 bases and the J gene end by 6 bases; junction bases not matched to a gene: 10. CDR3 DNA: TGTGCCACCAGCATGAGGGCGGGACAGGAGGCCGGGGAGCTGTTTTTT. Its protein is CATSMRAGQEAGELFF.

The genes are TRBV11-2 and TRBJ1-5, with 10 bases aligning to TRBD1. Trimming removed 5 bases from V and 2 bases from J; junction bases left unmatched: 0. The germline CDR1 and CDR2 sequences are SGHAT and FQNNGV. CDR3 length equals 14 residues. The CDR3 protein is CASSGTGGNQPQHF. The CDR3 DNA sequence: TGTGCCAGCAGCGGGACAGGGGGCAATCAGCCCCAGCATTTT.

The chain uses TRBV15 and TRBJ2-1; TRBD2 matches at 11 bases. V lost 2 bases, J lost 5 bases, and 2 bases stayed unmatched. From germline, CDR1 is LNHNV and CDR2 YYDKDF (reference sequence). The CDR3 runs 15 residues. This chain's CDR3 is CATSRLAGGNNEQFF. CDR3 nucleotides: TGTGCCACCAGCAGACTAGCGGGGGGAAACAATGAGCAGTTCTTC.

A single count supports this clone. The gene calls are TRBV23-1 and TRBJ2-7; TRBD1 matches 8 bases. TRBV23-1 is an open reading frame, and its role is uncertain. The CDR3 covers 15 residues. Trimming at V came to 6 bases and at J to 0 bases, leaving 7 bases not matched to a gene. CDR3 coding DNA: TGCGCCAGCAGACGGGGACAGGAGAGCTCCTACGAGCAGTACTTC. Amino acids: CASRRGQESSYEQYF.

V usage is TRBV7-2 and J usage is TRBJ2-2; tentatively, D is TRBD1 (5 bases). Trimming removed 5 bases from V and 6 bases from J, with 7 bases in between. Germline V gives CDR1 SGHTA, CDR2 FQGNSA. The length of the CDR3 is 12 residues. The CDR3 DNA follows: TGTGCCAGCAGCCTAGGGGCCGGGGAGCTGTTTTTT. As protein: CASSLGAGELFF. Variable domain in full (rest from reference TRBV7-2 and TRBJ2-2): GAGVSQSPSNKVTEKGKDVELRCDPISGHTALYWYRQSLGQGLEFLIYFQGNSAPDKSGLPSDRFSAERTGGSVSTLTIQRTQQEDSAVYLCASSLGAGELFFGEGSRLTVL.